These 16 T cell receptor beta chains share one sample of origin, sequenced in a study of T cell repertoires in cytomegalovirus infection. Their target antigens are unknown. Via MiXCR, TCRdb re-called the reads, giving one row per CDR3 protein. The data contain 830,000 or so distinct CDR3 sequences, about 33% of them seen just once; the ten biggest clones take up about an eighth. The input for sequencing was cultured CD8+ T cells from PBMCs, taken from culture after CMV antigen stimulation. These receptor sequences come from a human donor in good health (CMV status not recorded). Some clones in this sample may be carry-over from other donors' samples.

This clonotype was recorded a few times. This chain connects TRBV6-2 or TRBV6-3 to TRBJ2-3, with D unresolved. The length of the CDR3 is 20 residues. Trimming removed 2 bases at V and 5 bases at J, with 29 bases between. The germline V gene encodes CDR1 MNHEY and CDR2 SVGEGT. Here the CDR3 reads CASSYQRTPPDVSSEDTQYF. As DNA, the CDR3 is TGTGCCAGCAGTTACCAAAGAACCCCCCCTGACGTATCTTCGGAAGATACGCAGTATTTT.

This clonotype has just a few counts. The chain has TRBV7-6 and TRBJ2-7; no clear D. CDR3 size: 12 residues. Germline loops: CDR1 SGHVS, CDR2 FNYEAQ. V dropped 4 bases and J dropped 7 bases, with 11 bases sitting between them. As DNA, the CDR3 is TGTGCCAGCAGCTCGATAATTGGGGAGCAGTACTTC. As protein: CASSSIIGEQYF.

In the case of this clonotype: The missing conserved phenylalanine or tryptophan at the end of this CDR3 makes a read error likely. The rearrangement links TRBV28 to TRBJ2-5; 9 bases are a match to TRBD1. Trimming at V came to 6 bases and at J to 4 bases, leaving 12 bases not matched to a gene. CDR3 length: 16 residues. From germline, CDR1 is MDHEN and CDR2 SYDVKM. In nucleotides, the CDR3 is TGTGCCAGCAGCCCCCCCGGGACAGGGAATGGAGAGACCCAGTACTCC. The encoded protein is CASSPPGTGNGETQYS.

The J gene is TRBJ1-6, the V gene TRBV5-4, with D uncertain. The V gene's germline CDR1 is SGHNT and CDR2 YYREEE (reference sequence). There are 13 residues in the CDR3. V lost 2 bases and J 7 bases, leaving 7 bases between the germline ends. The CDR3 DNA follows: TGTGCCAGCAGCTTTGGGTCAAATTCACCCCTCCACTTT. This translates into CASSFGSNSPLHF.

This clonotype has only a few counts. CDR3 sequence: CASSLWAGGAYEQYF. In nucleotides, the CDR3 is TGTGCCAGCAGTTTATGGGCGGGGGGGGCCTACGAGCAGTACTTC. The rearrangement uses TRBV28 and TRBJ2-7; 9 bases map to TRBD2. Germline CDR1 is MDHEN and CDR2 is SYDVKM. After removal of 0 bases from V and 2 bases from J, the junction contained 2 bases not matched to a gene. The CDR3 consists of 15 residues.

This clonotype was seen at least ten times. This chain links TRBV7-6 with TRBJ1-1, with a weak D call TRBD1 (5 bases). V lost 6 bases and J 0 bases, leaving 11 bases between the germline ends. This CDR3 has 14 residues. Germline V gene sequence: CDR1 SGHVS, CDR2 FNYEAQ. DNA for the CDR3: TGTGCCAGCAGGGCCGGGGGAGTGAACACTGAAGCTTTCTTT. It codes for CASRAGGVNTEAFF.

About this clonotype: This may be a read error, as it is one base from a much larger clone. This sequence joins TRBV7-2 and TRBJ1-1; the D gene is possibly TRBD1 (5 bases). This CDR3 is 13 amino acids long. Trimming removed 9 bases at V and 7 bases at J, with 18 bases between. Germline V gene data show CDR1 as SGHTA and CDR2 as FQGNSA. The CDR3, as DNA: TGTGCCAGGAGCCCGGATTGGGGGATTGAAGCTTTCTTT. It encodes CARSPDWGIEAFF.

The rearrangement links TRBV2 to TRBJ1-2, with D hard to call. Germline V gene data show CDR1 as SNHLY and CDR2 as FYNNEI. CDR3 length: 12 amino acids. Trimming pared 7 bases from V and 6 bases from J, leaving 12 bases between. The CDR3 protein is CASNGGVDGYTF. DNA of the CDR3: TGTGCCAGCAATGGAGGTGTAGATGGCTACACCTTC.

In this sample, this clonotype turned up many times. V gene TRBV7-2 combines with J gene TRBJ2-7; D remains ambiguous. Germline CDR1 and CDR2: SGHTA and FQGNSA. CDR3 length equals 11 residues. Trimming shortened V by 5 bases and J by 5 bases, and 7 bases separated the two germline ends. CDR3 residues: CASSHDHEQYV. DNA for the CDR3: TGTGCCAGCAGCCACGACCACGAGCAGTACGTC.

In this sample, this clonotype turned up a few times. V usage is TRBV6-5 and J usage is TRBJ1-2; D unclear. Germline V gene lookup returns CDR1 MNHEY and CDR2 SVGAGI. V lost 2 bases and J lost 6, with 7 bases in between. This CDR3 comprises 12 residues. The CDR3 nucleotides read TGTGCCAGCAGTTACGAAGGGAATGGCTACACCTTC. As protein: CASSYEGNGYTF.

The chain is built from TRBV27 and TRBJ2-3; TRBD2 agrees at 8 bases. The J segment lost 9 bases and the V segment lost 3 bases, leaving 17 bases of the junction unmatched. The CDR3 has 17 amino acids. Germline V gene sequence: CDR1 MNHEY, CDR2 SMNVEV (reference sequence). The CDR3 spells CASSFWRTFPGLETQYF. CDR3 nucleotides: TGTGCCAGCAGTTTTTGGCGCACTTTCCCGGGACTAGAGACGCAGTATTTT.

This clonotype has more than one count but fewer than ten. This chain uses TRBV5-1 with TRBJ2-3, with D unclear. CDR1 and CDR2 (germline): SGHRS, YFSETQ. The V end lost 4 bases, the J end lost 4 bases, and 13 bases lay between the germline ends. The CDR3 spans 14 residues. The CDR3 DNA reads as TGCGCCAGCAGCCTATACGACTCTCCAGATACGCAGTATTTT. Protein: CASSLYDSPDTQYF.

On this clonotype: One end of the junction fails to match germline, which may point to a read error. The V call is TRBV7-6, the J call TRBJ1-4; no clear D. CDR1 and CDR2 from the germline V gene are SGHVS and FNYEAQ. CDR3 length: 16 residues. CDR3 DNA sequence: TGTGCTAGCAGCTCCGGGGTACGGAGTCCTAATGAAAAACTGTTTTTT. Translation: CASSSGVRSPNEKLFF.

Ten or more counts support this clonotype. V gene TRBV7-9 combines with J gene TRBJ2-3; D tentatively reads TRBD1 or TRBD2 (5 bases each). CDR1 SEHNR and CDR2 FQNEAQ come from the germline V gene (reference sequence). CDR3 length: 17 amino acids. The V end was cut by 5 bases, the J end by 0 bases, with 18 bases between. The CDR3 region is CASSAPGATFSTDTQYF. DNA of the CDR3: TGTGCCAGCAGCGCCCCCGGGGCAACGTTTAGCACAGATACGCAGTATTTT.

The gene calls are TRBV6-6 and TRBJ1-2, with unresolved D. Trimming stripped 4 bases from V and 2 bases from J, with 14 bases between. CDR3 length equals 15 residues. Germline-derived CDR1 and CDR2 are MNHNY and SVGAGI (reference sequence). Here the CDR3 DNA reads TGTGCCAGCAGTTCCCCAGTTGGGCGAAACTATGGCTACACCTTC. Translation gives CASSSPVGRNYGYTF.

The chain couples TRBV7-6 to TRBJ2-1; TRBD1 is a possible D gene (7 bases). Trimming removed 3 bases from V and 6 bases from J, with 15 bases in between. This CDR3 spans 15 amino acids. Germline V CDR1 and CDR2: SGHVS, FNYEAQ. The CDR3 here is CASSLTGPGVNEQFF. CDR3 in DNA: TGTGCCAGCAGCTTGACAGGGCCGGGGGTCAATGAGCAGTTCTTC. The full variable domain, with the rest looked up from reference TRBV7-6 and TRBJ2-1, is GAGVSQSPRYKVTKRGQDVALRCDPISGHVSLYWYRQALGQGPEFLTYFNYEAQQDKSGLPNDRFSAERPEGSISTLTIQRTEQRDSAMYRCASSLTGPGVNEQFFGPGTRLTVL.